This is a list of T cell receptor beta chains from one sample in a study of CD8 T cells in ankylosing spondylitis. MiXCR was run by TCRdb on the 5' RACE reads, yielding one entry per CDR3 protein. The sample records about 36,000 distinct CDR3 sequences, about an eighth being singletons. What was sequenced was synovial fluid, either unsorted or a sorted T cell fraction (not recorded which). These receptors originate from a male donor with ankylosing spondylitis. Each CDR3 is given with its conserved first and last residue. A D gene is named only where the DNA matches it firmly. Clone size is shown for a subset of rows, as once, few, many or a class of expanded clone.

few	TRBV7-3	.	TRBJ2-5	TGTGCCAGCAGCTCCGAAGGAGGAGGCCAAGAGACCCAGTACTTC	CASSSEGGGQETQYF
many	TRBV7-9	.	TRBJ1-1	TGTGCCAGCAGCCCTGGGACAACCGAAGCTTTCTTT	CASSPGTTEAFF
.	TRBV27	.	TRBJ2-2	TGTGCCAGCAGCGGACAGATAACGAACACCGGGGAGCTGTTTTTT	CASSGQITNTGELFF
many	TRBV6-2/TRBV6-3	.	TRBJ2-1	TGTGCCAGCAGCCCCTTCGATGAGCAGTTCTTC	CASSPFDEQFF
many	TRBV6-2/TRBV6-3	.	TRBJ1-6	TGTGCCAGCAGTTACTCGAGGGCTTTCGAGAATTCACCCCTCCACTTT	CASSYSRAFENSPLHF
.	TRBV7-9	.	TRBJ1-5	TGTGCCAGCACCCCGGGGGGACGTCAGCCCCAGCATTTT	CASTPGGRQPQHF
few	TRBV28	.	TRBJ2-3	TGTGCCAGCAGTTGTTTCCAGGGCCCAGAGGGCACAGATACGCAGTATTTT	CASSCFQGPEGTDTQYF
.	TRBV20-1	.	TRBJ2-4	TGCAGTGCTAGAGATCTCAGGGGAAACATTCAGTACTTC	CSARDLRGNIQYF
many	TRBV15	.	TRBJ2-1	TGTGCCACCAGGCGAGAGATAGTCTACAATGAGCAGTTCTTC	CATRREIVYNEQFF
many	TRBV20-1	.	TRBJ1-6	TGCAGTGCTAGAGAGTCGCAGTTGCTTTATGGACCCCTCCACTTT	CSARESQLLYGPLHF
many	TRBV6-2/TRBV6-3	TRBD2	TRBJ2-7	TGTGCCAGCAGTTATTCGGGAGGGAAAGGCGAGCAGTACTTC	CASSYSGGKGEQYF
.	TRBV20-1	.	TRBJ2-1	TGCAGTGCTTGGACCGGGTTGCTGAGGAACAATGAGCAGTTCTTC	CSAWTGLLRNNEQFF
.	TRBV27	.	TRBJ2-7	TGTGCCAGCAGTTACGGGCAGCGGGCCCTCTACGAGCAGTACTTC	CASSYGQRALYEQYF
many	TRBV7-8	.	TRBJ2-1	TGTGCCAGCAGCCCCTTCGGGGGCACCTACAATGAGCAGTTCTTC	CASSPFGGTYNEQFF
many	TRBV19	TRBD2	TRBJ2-4	TGTGCCAGTAGTATGGATCATCTAGCGGGGGGTATTCAGAACATTCAGTACTTC	CASSMDHLAGGIQNIQYF
many	TRBV4-1	.	TRBJ1-2	TGCGCCAGCAGCGTACAGGGTGGAGGCTATGGCTACACCTTC	CASSVQGGGYGYTF
few	TRBV10-3	TRBD2	TRBJ2-7	TGTGCCATCACCGAGGCTAGCGGGAACAACGAGCAGTACTTC	CAITEASGNNEQYF
.	TRBV9	.	TRBJ2-7	TGTGCCAGCAGCCGGACAGACTCCTACGAGCAGTACTTC	CASSRTDSYEQYF